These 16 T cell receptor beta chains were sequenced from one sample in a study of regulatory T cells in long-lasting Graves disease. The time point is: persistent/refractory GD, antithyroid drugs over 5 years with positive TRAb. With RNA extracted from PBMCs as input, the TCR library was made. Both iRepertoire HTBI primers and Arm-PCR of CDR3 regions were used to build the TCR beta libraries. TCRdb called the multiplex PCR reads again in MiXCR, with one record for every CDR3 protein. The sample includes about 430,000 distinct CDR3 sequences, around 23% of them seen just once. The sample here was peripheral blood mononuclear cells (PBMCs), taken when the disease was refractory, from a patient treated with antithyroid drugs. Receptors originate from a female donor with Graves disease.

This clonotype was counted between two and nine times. The CDR3 loop reads CASSQGRGQVGQPQHF. CDR3 nucleotides: TGCGCCAGCAGCCAAGGGAGAGGGCAGGTCGGTCAGCCCCAGCATTTT. The V gene is TRBV4-1, the J gene TRBJ1-5; no firm D call. Trimming stripped 1 base from V and 6 bases from J, with 16 bases between. Germline-derived CDR1 and CDR2 are MGHRA and YSYEKL. There are 16 residues in the CDR3.

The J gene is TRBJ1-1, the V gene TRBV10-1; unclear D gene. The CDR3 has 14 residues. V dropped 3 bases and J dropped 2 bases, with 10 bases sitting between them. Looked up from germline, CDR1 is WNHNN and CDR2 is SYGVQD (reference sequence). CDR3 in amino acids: CASSDPGSNTEAFF. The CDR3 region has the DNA TGCGCCAGCAGTGATCCAGGATCTAACACTGAAGCTTTCTTT.

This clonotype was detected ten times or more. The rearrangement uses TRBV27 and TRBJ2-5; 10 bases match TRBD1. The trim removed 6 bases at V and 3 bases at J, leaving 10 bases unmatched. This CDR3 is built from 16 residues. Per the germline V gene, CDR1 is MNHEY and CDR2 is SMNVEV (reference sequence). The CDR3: CASRTGTGVSEETQYF. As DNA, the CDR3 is TGTGCCAGCAGGACCGGGACAGGGGTCTCGGAAGAGACCCAGTACTTC.

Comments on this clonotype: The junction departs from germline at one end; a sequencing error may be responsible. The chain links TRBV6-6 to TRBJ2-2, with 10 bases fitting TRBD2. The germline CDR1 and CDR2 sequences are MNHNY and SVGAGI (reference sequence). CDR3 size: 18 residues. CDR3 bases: TGTGCCAGCGGTTACTCGACTAGCGGGTGGGGGGGCACCGGGGAGCTGTTTTTT. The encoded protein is CASGYSTSGWGGTGELFF.

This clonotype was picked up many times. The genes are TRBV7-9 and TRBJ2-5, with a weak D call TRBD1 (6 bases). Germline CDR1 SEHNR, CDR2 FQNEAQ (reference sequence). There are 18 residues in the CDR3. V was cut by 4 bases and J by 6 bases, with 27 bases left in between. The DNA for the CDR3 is TGTGCCAGCAGCTCAGTGCCTACGGGACACCGTTCCAAGAAGACCCAGTACTTC. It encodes CASSSVPTGHRSKKTQYF.

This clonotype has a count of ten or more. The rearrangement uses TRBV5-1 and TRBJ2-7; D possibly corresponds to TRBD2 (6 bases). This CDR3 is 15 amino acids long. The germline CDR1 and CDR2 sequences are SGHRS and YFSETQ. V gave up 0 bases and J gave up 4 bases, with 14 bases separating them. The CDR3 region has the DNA TGCGCCAGCAGCTTGGCTCGGGACGGAGGGTACGAGCAGTACTTC. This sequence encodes CASSLARDGGYEQYF.

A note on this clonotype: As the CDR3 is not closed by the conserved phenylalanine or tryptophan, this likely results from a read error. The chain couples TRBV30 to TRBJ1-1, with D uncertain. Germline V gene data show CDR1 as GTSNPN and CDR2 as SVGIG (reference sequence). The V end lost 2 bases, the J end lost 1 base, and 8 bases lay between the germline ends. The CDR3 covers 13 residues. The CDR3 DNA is TGTGCCTGGAGTACGCAGAAGAACACTGAAGCTTTCATT. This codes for CAWSTQKNTEAFI.

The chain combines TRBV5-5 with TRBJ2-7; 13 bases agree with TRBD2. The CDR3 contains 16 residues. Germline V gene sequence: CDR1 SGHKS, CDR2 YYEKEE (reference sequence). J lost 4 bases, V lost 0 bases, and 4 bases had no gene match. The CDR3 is CASSLAGTSGMYEQYF. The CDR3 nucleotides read TGTGCCAGCAGCTTGGCCGGGACTAGCGGGATGTACGAGCAGTACTTC.

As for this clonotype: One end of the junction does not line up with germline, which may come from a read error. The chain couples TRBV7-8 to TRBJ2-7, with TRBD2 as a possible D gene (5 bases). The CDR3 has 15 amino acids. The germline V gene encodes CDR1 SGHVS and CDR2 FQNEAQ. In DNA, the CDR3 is TGTGCCAGCAGCCTATCGGGATCCCCCCTTTACGCGCAGTACTTC. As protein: CASSLSGSPLYAQYF.

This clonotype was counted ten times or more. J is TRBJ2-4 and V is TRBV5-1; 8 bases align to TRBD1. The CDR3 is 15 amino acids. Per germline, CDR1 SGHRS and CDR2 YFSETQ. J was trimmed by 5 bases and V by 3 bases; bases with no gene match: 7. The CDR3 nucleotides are TGCGCCAGCAGCTCCTCTCCGACAGGGGAAAACATTCAGTACTTC. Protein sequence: CASSSSPTGENIQYF.

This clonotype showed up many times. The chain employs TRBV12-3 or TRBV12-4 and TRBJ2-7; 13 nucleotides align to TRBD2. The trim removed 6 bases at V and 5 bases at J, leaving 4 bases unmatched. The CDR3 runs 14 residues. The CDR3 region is CASSTLAGGNEQYF. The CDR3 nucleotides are TGTGCCAGCAGCACACTAGCGGGAGGGAACGAGCAGTACTTC.

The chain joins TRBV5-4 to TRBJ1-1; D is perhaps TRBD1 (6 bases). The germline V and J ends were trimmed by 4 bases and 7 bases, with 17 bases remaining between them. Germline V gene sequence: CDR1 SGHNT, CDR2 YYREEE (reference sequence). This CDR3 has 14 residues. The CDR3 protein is CASSRRGGGFEAFF. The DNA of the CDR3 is TGTGCCAGCAGCAGGAGGGGGGGGGGATTTGAAGCTTTCTTT.

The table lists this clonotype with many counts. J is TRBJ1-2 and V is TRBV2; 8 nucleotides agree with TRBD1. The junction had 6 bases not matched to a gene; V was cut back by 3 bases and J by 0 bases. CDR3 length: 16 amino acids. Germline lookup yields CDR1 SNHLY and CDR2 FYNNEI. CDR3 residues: CASSDLTGGTNYGYTF. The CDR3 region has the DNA TGTGCCAGCAGTGACCTCACAGGGGGGACTAACTATGGCTACACCTTC. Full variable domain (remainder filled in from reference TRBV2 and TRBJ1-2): EPEVTQTPSHQVTQMGQEVILRCVPISNHLYFYWYRQILGQKVEFLVSFYNNEISEKSEIFDDQFSVERPDGSNFTLKIRSTKLEDSAMYFCASSDLTGGTNYGYTFGSGTRLTVV.

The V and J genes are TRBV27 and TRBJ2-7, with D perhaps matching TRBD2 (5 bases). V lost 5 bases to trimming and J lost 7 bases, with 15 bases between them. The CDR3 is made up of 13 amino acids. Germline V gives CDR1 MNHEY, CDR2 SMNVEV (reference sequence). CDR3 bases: TGTGCCAGCAGTCCATATGGGTGGGAGGAGCAGTACTTC. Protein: CASSPYGWEEQYF.

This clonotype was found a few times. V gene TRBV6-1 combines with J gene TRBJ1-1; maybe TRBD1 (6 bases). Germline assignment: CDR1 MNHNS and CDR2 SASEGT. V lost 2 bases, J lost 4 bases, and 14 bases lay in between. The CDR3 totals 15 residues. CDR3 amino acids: CASSESPGGATEAFF. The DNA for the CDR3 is TGTGCCAGCAGTGAATCGCCGGGGGGGGCCACTGAAGCTTTCTTT.

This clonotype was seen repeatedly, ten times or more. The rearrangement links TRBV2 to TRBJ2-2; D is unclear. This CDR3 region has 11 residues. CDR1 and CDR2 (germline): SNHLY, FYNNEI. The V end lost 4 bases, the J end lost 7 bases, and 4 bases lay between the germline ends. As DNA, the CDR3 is TGTGCCAGCAGTGTATACGGGGAGCTGTTTTTT. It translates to CASSVYGELFF.